The sequence of this T cell receptor beta chain was determined in a study of shared clonotypes between healthy human individuals. Study-wide points: Generally, estimated richness proved larger in naive subsets than it did in memory subsets.

Comment on this clone: Its antigen is undetermined. The same CDR3 is also encoded by other DNA sequences in this sample.

The authors split each subset's genomic DNA evenly across several immunoSEQ plates. Some clones are missing from TCRdb's copy, which holds only in-frame ones; the method was immunoSEQ multiplex PCR. The sample holds around 1.6 million clones, approximately 98% seen once. In germline, CDR1 is SGHRS, CDR2 YFSETQ. There are 14 residues in the CDR3. Trimming took off 0 bases at V and 2 bases at J, with 5 bases between the two ends. The chain links TRBV5-1 to TRBJ2-2; D unresolved. The sample comprised naive CD4+ T cells sorted from blood. Described subset: CD45RA+ positively selected. The receptor comes from a man aged 25 to 40 in good health. For the CDR3, the DNA is TGCGCCAGCAGCTTGGCCACTAACACCGGGGAGCTGTTTTTT. Its translation: CASSLATNTGELFF.